This T cell receptor beta chain came from a study of shared clonotypes between healthy human individuals. Libraries were prepared by immunoSEQ multiplex PCR; TCRdb keeps only in-frame clonotypes and omits some of them. The data show about 490,000 clones, roughly 85% seen once. Germline V CDR1 and CDR2: KGHSH, LQKENI. This CDR3 region has 14 residues. Trimming cost V 6 bases and J 5 bases; bases outside gene matches: 6. Sequenced sample: PBMCs. The chain is built from TRBV18 and TRBJ2-2; 7 bases are shared with TRBD1. This TCR derives from a woman in her thirties or forties in good health. Some clones in this sample may be carry-over from other donors' samples. Here the CDR3 reads CASSLGTETGELFF. In nucleotides, the CDR3 is TGTGCCAGCTCCCTCGGGACAGAAACCGGGGAGCTGTTTTTT.